These 2 T cell receptor beta chains originate from one sample sequenced in a study of Ad26.COV2.S vaccination and SARS-CoV-2 variants. TCRdb's table, derived via immunoSEQ multiplex PCR, lists solely in-frame clones and lacks some. This sample has about 680,000 clones, with 70% to 90% found just once. Specified treatment: around 19 received Ad26.COV2.S at low or high dose, single or two shots; about 5 received placebo; per-sample allocation not given. The samples were gathered on day 63 after the first injection of vaccine or placebo. The material sequenced was peripheral blood, taken in a trial of Ad26.COV2.S vaccine versus placebo. The receptors come from a person aged 18-60 years who received the Ad26.COV2.S COVID-19 vaccine or a placebo.

This sequence joins TRBV11-2 and TRBJ2-5; TRBD2 agrees at 8 bases. Germline V gene sequence: CDR1 SGHAT, CDR2 FQNNGV. Unmatched junction bases numbered 2, after V lost 3 bases and J lost 5 bases. The CDR3 contains 13 residues. The CDR3 nucleotides read TGTGCCAGCAGCTTTAGCGGGGCGGAGACCCAGTACTTC. It yields the protein CASSFSGAETQYF.

The gene calls are TRBV13 and TRBJ1-2; no reliable D call. Trimming took 5 bases from V and 2 from J, leaving 9 bases between them. The germline V gene has CDR1 PRHDT and CDR2 FYEKMQ (reference sequence). The CDR3 length is 13 residues. Written as DNA, the CDR3 is TGTGCCAGCAGCCTTGGGCAGAACTATGGCTACACCTTC. Translation gives CASSLGQNYGYTF.